This T cell receptor beta chain was sequenced for a study of OX40 agonist ivuxolimab in advanced cancers. Study results and limitations: Low normalized T-cell clonal expansion was additionally recorded for some nonresponders. Fewer expanded clones were found on average in CD4+ than in CD8+ T cells. At doses 0.1 to 3.0 mg/kg, CD4+ and CD8+ clones expanded. The antigen specificity of the peripheral T cells (those that were expanded) was not determined.

Turning to this clone: Its target is not known.

There are 15 residues in the CDR3. Trimming removed 5 bases at V and 4 bases at J, with 16 bases between. CDR1 SGHTA and CDR2 FQGNSA come from the germline V gene. The assay was immunoSEQ multiplex PCR, and TCRdb's table has in-frame clones only and misses some. The sample has about 100,000 clones; under 95% are singletons. The J gene is TRBJ2-3, the V gene TRBV7-2; D tentatively reads TRBD1 or TRBD2 (6 bases each). Here the sequenced sample was CD4+ or CD8+ T cells sorted from blood, taken in a trial of the OX40 agonist ivuxolimab. The TCR was taken from an adult with an advanced solid tumor such as melanoma, head and neck, liver or kidney cancer. The DNA of the CDR3 is TGTGCCAGCAGCCAAAGGGGGGCAGGGGCAGATACGCAGTATTTT. Amino acids: CASSQRGAGADTQYF.